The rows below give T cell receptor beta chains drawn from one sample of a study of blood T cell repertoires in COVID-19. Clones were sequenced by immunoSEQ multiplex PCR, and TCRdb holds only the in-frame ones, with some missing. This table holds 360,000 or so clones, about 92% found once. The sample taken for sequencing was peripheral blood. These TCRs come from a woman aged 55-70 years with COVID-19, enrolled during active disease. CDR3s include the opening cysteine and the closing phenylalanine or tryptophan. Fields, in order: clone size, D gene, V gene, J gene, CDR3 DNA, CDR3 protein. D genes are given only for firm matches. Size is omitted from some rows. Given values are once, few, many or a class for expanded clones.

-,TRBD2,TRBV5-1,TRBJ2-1,TGCGCCAGCAGCCTGGTGGGTAGCGGGCCATTCTCCTACAATGAGCAGTTCTTC,CASSLVGSGPFSYNEQFF
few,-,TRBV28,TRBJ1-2,TGTGCCAGCAGTTTTACCCCCCCAGGCCCTTTCTATGGCTACACCTTC,CASSFTPPGPFYGYTF
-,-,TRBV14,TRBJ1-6,TGTGCCAGCAGCCAGGGGCAGACTGTTTATAATTCACCCCTCCACTTT,CASSQGQTVYNSPLHF
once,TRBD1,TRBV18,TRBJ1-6,TGTGCCAGCTCACGACGGGACAGGGTGGATTCACCCCTCCACTTT,CASSRRDRVDSPLHF
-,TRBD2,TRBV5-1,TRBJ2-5,TGCGCCAGCAGCTCCTTAAAGACTAGCGGAGGACAAGAGACCCAGTACTTC,CASSSLKTSGGQETQYF
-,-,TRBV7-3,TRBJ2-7,TGTGCCAGCAGCTTAATGAGTTCCGGGTGGAGTAGGTACGAGCAGTACTTC,CASSLMSSGWSRYEQYF
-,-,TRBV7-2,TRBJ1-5,TGTGCCAGCAGCGGACCGGGATATCAGCCCCAGCATTTT,CASSGPGYQPQHF
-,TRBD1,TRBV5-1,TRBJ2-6,TGCGCCAGCAGCTCCCAGGGGGCCGCCGGTACTGGGGCCAACGTCCTGACTTTC,CASSSQGAAGTGANVLTF
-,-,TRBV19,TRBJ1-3,TGTGCCGCCTCCCCGCTCGAGGCGGGAAACACCATATATTTT,CAASPLEAGNTIYF
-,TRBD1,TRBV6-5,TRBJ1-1,TGTGCCAGCAGTTACGGTGGGACAGTAGACATCGAAGCTTTCTTT,CASSYGGTVDIEAFF
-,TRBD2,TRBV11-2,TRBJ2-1,TGTGCCAGCAGCTTGTGGACTAGCGGGGGGGATGCCTACAATGAGCAGTTCTTC,CASSLWTSGGDAYNEQFF
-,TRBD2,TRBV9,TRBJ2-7,TGTGCCAGCAGCCCCGCGCCGCGGGGGGGCTCCTACGAGCAGTACTTC,CASSPAPRGGSYEQYF
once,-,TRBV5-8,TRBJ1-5,TGTGCCAGCAGCCTGGGACACCCCAATCAGCCCCAGCATTTT,CASSLGHPNQPQHF
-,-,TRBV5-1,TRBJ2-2,TGCGCCAGCAGCTTAACGGGGGACACCGGGGAGCTGTTTTTT,CASSLTGDTGELFF
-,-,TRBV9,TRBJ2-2,TGTGCCAGCCGCCCAGGACTGAACACCGGGGAGCTGTTTTTT,CASRPGLNTGELFF
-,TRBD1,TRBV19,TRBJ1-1,TGTGCCTCACAGACAGGGATGAACACTGAAGCTTTCTTT,CASQTGMNTEAFF
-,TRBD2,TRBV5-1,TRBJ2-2,TGCGCCAGCAGCTGGTGGCGGGGGGGCCCCACCGGGGAGCTGTTTTTT,CASSWWRGGPTGELFF
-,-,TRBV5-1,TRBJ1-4,TGCGCCAGCAGCCCGGGGGACCGCCACGGTGGCAATGAAAAACTGTTTTTT,CASSPGDRHGGNEKLFF
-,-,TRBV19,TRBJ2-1,TGTGCCAGTAGTATCCCCGGGAGCTCCTACAATGAGCAGTTCTTC,CASSIPGSSYNEQFF
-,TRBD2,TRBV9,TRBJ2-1,TGTGCCAGCAGCCAATCCGTCCGGGGACTAGCGGGGGATTACAATGAGCAGTTCTTC,CASSQSVRGLAGDYNEQFF
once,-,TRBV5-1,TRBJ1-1,TGCGCCAGCAGCTCCGGCGTCGGGGAGAACACTGAAGCTTTCTTT,CASSSGVGENTEAFF
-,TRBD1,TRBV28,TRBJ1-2,TGTGCCAGCAGTTTAAAAAGGACAGGGTTAAGCTACACCTTC,CASSLKRTGLSYTF
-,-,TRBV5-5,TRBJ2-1,TGTGCCAGCAGCCCCGGGGGGCGAAACTACAATGAGCAGTTCTTC,CASSPGGRNYNEQFF
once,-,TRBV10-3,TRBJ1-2,TGTGCCATCAGTGAGTCGGGGGGATCCTATGGCTACACCTTC,CAISESGGSYGYTF
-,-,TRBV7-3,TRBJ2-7,TGTGCCAGCAGCCGATTGGGGGGTGACTACGAGCAGTACTTC,CASSRLGGDYEQYF
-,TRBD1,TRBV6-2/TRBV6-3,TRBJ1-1,TGTGCCAGCAGTTATCCCGGACAGGGGGCGTTGGGAACTGAAGCTTTCTTT,CASSYPGQGALGTEAFF
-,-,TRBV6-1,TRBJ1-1,TGTGCCAGCAGTGAAGCCGCCGGGACAATAAACACTGAAGCTTTCTTT,CASSEAAGTINTEAFF
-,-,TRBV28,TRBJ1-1,TGTGCCAGCAGTTTTTTGACAGGTAACACTGAAGCTTTCTTT,CASSFLTGNTEAFF
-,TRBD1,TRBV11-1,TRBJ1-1,TGTGCCAGCAGCCCCGGGACAGGGAACACTGAAGCTTTCTTT,CASSPGTGNTEAFF
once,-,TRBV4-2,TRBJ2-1,TGTGCCAGCAGCCCCGGGACACCGGACGGTTTGGGTGAGCAGTTCTTC,CASSPGTPDGLGEQFF
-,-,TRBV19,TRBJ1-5,TGTGCCAGTAGTATATTAGTCCCCCAGGGTAGTCAGCCCCAGCATTTT,CASSILVPQGSQPQHF
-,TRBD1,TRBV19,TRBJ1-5,TGTGCCAGTAGTATAGCCCCCGGGACAGGAGGGCAGCCCCAGCATTTT,CASSIAPGTGGQPQHF
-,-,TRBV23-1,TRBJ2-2,TGCGCCAGCAGTCAATGGATAGGGGGGGTAGACAACACCGGGGAGCTGTTTTTT,CASSQWIGGVDNTGELFF
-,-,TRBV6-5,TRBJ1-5,TGTGCCAGCAGTCAGACAGGATTTCAGCCCCAGCATTTT,CASSQTGFQPQHF
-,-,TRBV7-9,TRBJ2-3,TGTGCCAGCAGCTCCGTGTCCGATACGCAGTATTTT,CASSSVSDTQYF
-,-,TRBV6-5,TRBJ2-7,TGTGCCAGCAGTTACTTGGGCAGGGACTACGAGCAGTACTTC,CASSYLGRDYEQYF
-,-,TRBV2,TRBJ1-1,TGTGCCAGCAGAAGGGGGACGAACACTGAAGCTTTCTTT,CASRRGTNTEAFF
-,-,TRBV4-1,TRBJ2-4,TGCGCCAGCAGCCTTAGTTATCTGGCCAAAAACATTCAGTACTTC,CASSLSYLAKNIQYF
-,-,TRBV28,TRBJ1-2,TGTGCCAGCAGTTTTCAGGGCTATGGCTACACCTTC,CASSFQGYGYTF
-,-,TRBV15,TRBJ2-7,TGTGCCACCAGCAGGGCCGGCGGGACAGCCTACGAGCAGTACTTC,CATSRAGGTAYEQYF
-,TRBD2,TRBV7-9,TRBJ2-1,TGTGCCAGCACCGGACTAGCGGGGGGTAGTGAGCAGTTCTTC,CASTGLAGGSEQFF
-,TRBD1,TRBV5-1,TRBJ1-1,TGCGCCAGCAGCCGCACGACAGGGGGCACGAACACTGAAGCTTTCTTT,CASSRTTGGTNTEAFF
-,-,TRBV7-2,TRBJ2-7,TGTGCCAGCAGCTCCCAGATAGGGGCAACCTACGAGCAGTACTTC,CASSSQIGATYEQYF
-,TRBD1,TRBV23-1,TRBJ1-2,TGCGCCTCCCGACCACCGGGACAGGGATACTATGGCTACACCTTC,CASRPPGQGYYGYTF
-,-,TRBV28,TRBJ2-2,TGTGCCAGCAGTCTCTTTAACACCGGGGAGCTGTTTTTT,CASSLFNTGELFF
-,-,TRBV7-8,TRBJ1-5,TGTGCCAGCAGCTTAAAGGGGGACCATCAGCCCCAGCATTTT,CASSLKGDHQPQHF
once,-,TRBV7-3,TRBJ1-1,TGTGCCAGCAGCTTAACCGGAGTGAACACTGAAGCTTTCTTT,CASSLTGVNTEAFF
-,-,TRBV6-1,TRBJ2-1,TGTGCCAGCAGTGAATGGGGGCTTTCCAATGAGCAGTTCTTC,CASSEWGLSNEQFF
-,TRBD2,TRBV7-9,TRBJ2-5,TGTGCCAGCAGCTTACTAGCGGGAATGACACAAGAGACCCAGTACTTC,CASSLLAGMTQETQYF
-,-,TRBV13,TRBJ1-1,TGTGCCAGCAGCTTAAGAGGTTCAGACACTGAAGCTTTCTTT,CASSLRGSDTEAFF
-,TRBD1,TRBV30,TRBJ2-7,TGTGCCCGAAACGCGGACAGGGGAGCCGAGCAGTACTTC,CARNADRGAEQYF